These 19 T cell receptor beta chains originate from one sample sequenced in a study of OX40 agonist ivuxolimab in advanced cancers. The method was immunoSEQ multiplex PCR; TCRdb's version includes in-frame clones alone and lacks a portion of them. The sample gives around 44,000 clones, around 87% of which show up once; 0.38% is in the top ten. This specimen consisted of CD4+ or CD8+ T cells sorted from blood, obtained in a trial of the OX40 agonist ivuxolimab. These TCRs come from an adult with an advanced solid tumor such as melanoma, head and neck, liver or kidney cancer.

This chain connects TRBV2 to TRBJ2-3; D is undetermined. CDR3 length: 13 residues. Germline V gene sequence: CDR1 SNHLY, CDR2 FYNNEI. CDR3 bases: TGTGGAAAAAGCACCTTTTACACAGATACGCAGTATTTT. It specifies CGKSTFYTDTQYF.

The chain couples TRBV28 to TRBJ2-1; D unclear. Germline CDR1 MDHEN, CDR2 SYDVKM. The V and J ends lost 4 bases and 0 bases respectively, with 4 bases between them. The CDR3 extends over 13 amino acids. CDR3 DNA: TGTGCCAGCAGTTCAGGCTCCTACAATGAGCAGTTCTTC. Translated: CASSSGSYNEQFF.

The rearrangement joins TRBV13 to TRBJ2-5; 7 bases agree with TRBD1. The tail of the sequence fits TRBJ2-7 better, so the J call may be wrong. Germline V gene lookup returns CDR1 PRHDT and CDR2 FYEKMQ (reference sequence). This CDR3 spans 19 amino acids. DNA of the CDR3: TGTGCCAGCAGCCAAACAGTGGGATGGGGACAGAGTAACTCCTACGAGCAGTACTTC. Its translation: CASSQTVGWGQSNSYEQYF.

The V and J genes are TRBV5-8 and TRBJ1-3; a weak D match, TRBD1 (5 bases). Trimming shortened V by 4 bases and J by 7 bases, and 12 bases separated the two germline ends. The germline V gene has CDR1 SGHTS and CDR2 YDEGEE. The CDR3 is 13 residues long. CDR3 protein: CASSPRGTNTIYF. The CDR3 DNA reads as TGTGCCAGCAGCCCCCGAGGGACTAACACCATATATTTT.

This sequence joins TRBV28 and TRBJ2-2, with 11 bases lining up with TRBD2. This CDR3 is built from 20 residues. Germline values: CDR1 MDHEN, CDR2 SYDVKM. V lost 1 base to trimming and J lost 4 bases; unmatched junction nucleotides: 14. The DNA of the CDR3 is TGTGCCAGCAGTTTATCCATCTTATCACTAGCGGGAGTTCCCACCGGGGAGCTGTTTTTT. Protein product: CASSLSILSLAGVPTGELFF.

The chain joins TRBV5-4 to TRBJ1-2, with D unresolved. From germline, CDR1 is SGHNT and CDR2 YYREEE (reference sequence). The CDR3 is 14 amino acids. Trimming cost V 7 bases and J 4 bases, with 17 bases left between them. The chain's CDR3 is CASAGGDRLYGYTF. Here the CDR3 DNA reads TGTGCCAGCGCCGGCGGGGATCGCCTCTATGGCTACACCTTC.

The chain combines TRBV7-2 with TRBJ2-5; D uncertain. Trimming stripped 5 bases from V and 5 bases from J, with 15 bases between. CDR3 length equals 14 residues. The germline CDR1 and CDR2 sequences are SGHTA and FQGNSA. This CDR3 reads CASSQTRSVETQYF. The CDR3 nucleotides are TGTGCCAGCAGCCAGACTCGGTCGGTCGAGACCCAGTACTTC. The full variable domain, with the rest looked up from reference TRBV7-2 and TRBJ2-5, is GAGVSQSPSNKVTEKGKDVELRCDPISGHTALYWYRQSLGQGLEFLIYFQGNSAPDKSGLPSDRFSAERTGGSVSTLTIQRTQQEDSAVYLCASSQTRSVETQYFGPGTRLLVL.

The chain uses TRBV2 and TRBJ1-2; D gene ambiguous. V was trimmed by 6 bases and J by 5 bases, leaving 10 bases between them. Germline CDR1 is SNHLY and CDR2 is FYNNEI. This CDR3 contains 12 residues. The CDR3 nucleotides are TGTGCCAGCAGCGAAAGGGATTATGGCTACACCTTC. Translation: CASSERDYGYTF.

The chain couples TRBV15 to TRBJ1-2; D is unclear. CDR1 LNHNV and CDR2 YYDKDF come from the germline V gene (reference sequence). Trimming stripped 0 bases from V and 1 base from J, with 6 bases between. The CDR3 is 14 amino acids. The CDR3 DNA is TGTGCCACCAGCAGAGACGGGATTAACTATGGCTACACCTTC. It translates to CATSRDGINYGYTF.

The chain has TRBV7-6 and TRBJ1-6, with D perhaps matching TRBD1 (5 bases). The germline CDR1 and CDR2 sequences are SGHVS and FNYEAQ. Between the trimmed V and J ends, which lost 2 bases and 7 bases, there was a span of 12 bases. The CDR3 has 15 amino acids. The CDR3 loop reads CASSLQGAGNSPLHF. In nucleotides, the CDR3 is TGTGCCAGCAGCTTACAAGGGGCAGGGAATTCACCCCTCCACTTT.

The rearrangement joins TRBV5-1 to TRBJ1-5, with 7 bases lining up with TRBD1. The trim removed 0 bases at V and 4 bases at J, leaving 19 bases unmatched. The CDR3 extends over 20 amino acids. The germline V gene has CDR1 SGHRS and CDR2 YFSETQ. Written as DNA, the CDR3 is TGCGCCAGCAGCTTGGTCATATCCCGGAACCGGACAGGTTCGAATCAGCCCCAGCATTTT. Its translation: CASSLVISRNRTGSNQPQHF. Full variable domain (missing parts from reference TRBV5-1 and TRBJ1-5): KAGVTQTPRYLIKTRGQQVTLSCSPISGHRSVSWYQQTPGQGLQFLFEYFSETQRNKGNFPGRFSGRQFSNSRSEMNVSTLELGDSALYLCASSLVISRNRTGSNQPQHFGDGTRLSIL.

This sequence joins TRBV7-2 and TRBJ2-1, with 10 nucleotides matching TRBD2. Germline CDR1 reads SGHTA; CDR2 reads FQGNSA. V shed 5 bases and J 5 bases; nucleotides not matched to a gene: 9. This CDR3 comprises 16 residues. The CDR3 region is CASSRLAGLGNNEQFF. The CDR3 region has the DNA TGTGCCAGCAGCCGACTAGCGGGCCTGGGGAACAATGAGCAGTTCTTC. The complete variable domain, with remaining parts taken from reference TRBV7-2 and TRBJ2-1, reads GAGVSQSPSNKVTEKGKDVELRCDPISGHTALYWYRQSLGQGLEFLIYFQGNSAPDKSGLPSDRFSAERTGGSVSTLTIQRTQQEDSAVYLCASSRLAGLGNNEQFFGPGTRLTVL.

The chain links TRBV4-1 to TRBJ2-1; D tentatively reads TRBD1 or TRBD2 (5 bases each). Germline CDR1 MGHRA, CDR2 YSYEKL. Trimming left V 2 bases short and J 7 bases short, with 18 bases between. The CDR3 runs 16 residues. CDR3 bases: TGCGCCAGCAGCCAATTAGGGCCCTTTGGGACGAATGAGCAGTTCTTC. Amino acid sequence: CASSQLGPFGTNEQFF.

V usage is TRBV4-3 and J usage is TRBJ2-1, with D possibly being TRBD2 (6 bases). Trimming took 0 bases from V and 8 from J, leaving 17 bases between them. The germline gives CDR1 LGHNA, CDR2 YSLEER. This CDR3 is built from 16 residues. CDR3 sequence: CASSQDGQGLFYEQFF. DNA for the CDR3: TGCGCCAGCAGCCAAGATGGGCAGGGACTTTTCTATGAGCAGTTCTTC.

The chain joins TRBV7-2 to TRBJ1-1; no clear D gene. The CDR3 runs 16 residues. The germline V and J ends were trimmed by 0 bases and 1 base, with 12 bases remaining between them. Per germline, CDR1 SGHTA and CDR2 FQGNSA. The CDR3 bases are TGTGCCAGCAGCTTAGCCTCAGGAAAGGGGAACACTGAAGCTTTCTTT. Its translation is CASSLASGKGNTEAFF.

This chain uses TRBV5-1 with TRBJ2-5, with TRBD1 matching 10 bases. From germline, CDR1 is SGHRS and CDR2 YFSETQ. This CDR3 spans 14 amino acids. Trimming removed 4 bases from V and 3 bases from J; junction bases left unmatched: 3. The CDR3 bases are TGCGCCAGCAGCGTGGGGACAGGGGAAGAGACCCAGTACTTC. This encodes CASSVGTGEETQYF.

This clone was seen only once. The chain employs TRBV6-5 and TRBJ1-3, with 8 bases lining up with TRBD1. Germline CDR1 reads MNHEY; CDR2 reads SVGAGI. This CDR3 spans 15 amino acids. The V gene end was trimmed by 2 bases and the J gene end by 4 bases; junction bases not matched to a gene: 4. The CDR3 nucleotides are TGTGCCAGCAGTTACCGAGACAGGGGAGGAAACACCATATATTTT. Protein product: CASSYRDRGGNTIYF.

The table lists this clone with a few counts. V gene TRBV30 combines with J gene TRBJ2-6; D is unclear. Germline V gives CDR1 GTSNPN, CDR2 SVGIG (reference sequence). This CDR3 comprises 15 residues. The V end lost 6 bases, the J end lost 0 bases, and 12 bases lay between the germline ends. CDR3 protein: CACGSKASGANVLTF. For the CDR3, the DNA is TGTGCCTGTGGCTCAAAGGCCTCTGGGGCCAACGTCCTGACTTTC.

This chain connects TRBV9 to TRBJ2-1, with TRBD2 identical over 10 bases. The CDR3 has 16 residues. V shed 2 bases, J shed 6 bases, and the junction held 8 bases outside the gene matches. Per germline, CDR1 SGDLS and CDR2 YYNGEE. Here the CDR3 reads CASSVISGGAPNEQFF. In nucleotides, the CDR3 is TGTGCCAGCAGCGTCATAAGCGGGGGGGCTCCCAATGAGCAGTTCTTC.